The 14 T cell receptor beta chains in this list originate from one sample, sequenced in a study of regulatory dendritic cells for organ transplantation. Measured with immunoSEQ multiplex PCR; TCRdb has only the in-frame clones, and not every one. The table has about 10,000 clones, about 66% seen once. Sequences were obtained from memory CD8+ T cells from blood. Subset described: CD45RO+ memory T cells. These receptors were taken from a human donor in good health.

Of note for this clone: Other DNA sequences in this sample translate to the same CDR3. The rearrangement uses TRBV6-4 and TRBJ2-3; TRBD2 matches at 10 bases. Germline trimming cut 2 bases from V and 2 bases from J; bases unmatched to any gene: 1. CDR3 size: 15 residues. In germline, CDR1 is MRHNA, CDR2 SNTAGT. CDR3: CASSDSGGATDTQYF. The CDR3 nucleotides read TGTGCCAGCAGTGACAGCGGGGGGGCCACAGATACGCAGTATTTT.

V usage is TRBV7-8 and J usage is TRBJ2-1; D gene uncertain. The CDR3 has 17 residues. The germline V gene has CDR1 SGHVS and CDR2 FQNEAQ. The V and J ends lost 0 bases and 4 bases respectively, with 16 bases between them. CDR3 in amino acids: CASSLATFEPLYNEQFF. Written as DNA, the CDR3 is TGTGCCAGCAGCTTAGCAACGTTCGAGCCCTTGTACAATGAGCAGTTCTTC. Filled out from reference TRBV7-8 and TRBJ2-1, the complete variable domain reads GAGVSQSPRYKVAKRGQDVALRCDPISGHVSLFWYQQALGQGPEFLTYFQNEAQLDKSGLPSDRFFAERPEGSVSTLKIQRTQQEDSAVYLCASSLATFEPLYNEQFFGPGTRLTVL.

The chain uses TRBV7-8 and TRBJ2-7; TRBD1 matches at 10 bases. V dropped 5 bases and J dropped 4; count of bases not matched to a gene: 14. Germline lookup yields CDR1 SGHVS and CDR2 FQNEAQ. There are 17 residues in the CDR3. The CDR3 coding sequence is TGTGCCAGCAGCCCCGCGGGAGCCGGGACAGGGGCTTACGAGCAGTACTTC. Protein: CASSPAGAGTGAYEQYF. Variable domain in full (rest from reference TRBV7-8 and TRBJ2-7): GAGVSQSPRYKVAKRGQDVALRCDPISGHVSLFWYQQALGQGPEFLTYFQNEAQLDKSGLPSDRFFAERPEGSVSTLKIQRTQQEDSAVYLCASSPAGAGTGAYEQYFGPGTRLTVT.

This chain joins TRBV9 and TRBJ2-3, with D perhaps being TRBD1 or TRBD2 (5 bases each). Germline lookup yields CDR1 SGDLS and CDR2 YYNGEE. The V and J ends lost 0 bases and 8 bases respectively, with 19 bases between them. The CDR3 contains 16 residues. The DNA for the CDR3 is TGTGCCAGCAGCGTAGAGGGGAGCGGCGATCATGGTACGCAGTATTTT. Encoded protein: CASSVEGSGDHGTQYF.

This clone was recorded a few times. The chain has TRBV6-4 and TRBJ1-5; D may be TRBD1 (6 bases). Per the germline V gene, CDR1 is MRHNA and CDR2 is SNTAGT. There are 14 residues in the CDR3. Trimming took 2 bases from V and 1 from J, leaving 6 bases between them. The CDR3 nucleotides read TGTGCCAGCAGTGACACAGGGAGCAATCAGCCCCAGCATTTT. This translates into CASSDTGSNQPQHF.

The chain recombines TRBV2 with TRBJ2-5; 8 bases align to TRBD1. After removal of 9 bases from V and 5 bases from J, the junction contained 8 bases not matched to a gene. The CDR3 has 13 residues. Germline CDR1 SNHLY, CDR2 FYNNEI. As DNA, the CDR3 is TGTGCCAGAGAGACAGGGGATGGGGAGACCCAGTACTTC. Translating gives CARETGDGETQYF.

The chain joins TRBV7-9 to TRBJ2-7; 10 nucleotides match TRBD1. The J segment lost 2 bases and the V segment lost 5 bases, leaving 12 bases of the junction unmatched. This CDR3 is 17 amino acids long. Germline values: CDR1 SEHNR, CDR2 FQNEAQ (reference sequence). CDR3 coding DNA: TGTGCCAGCAGCGCCCGCCCCCGGGACAGGGGACCCTACGAGCAGTACTTC. Translating gives CASSARPRDRGPYEQYF. The variable domain in full, completed from reference TRBV7-9 and TRBJ2-7, reads DTGVSQNPRHKITKRGQNVTFRCDPISEHNRLYWYRQTLGQGPEFLTYFQNEAQLEKSRLLSDRFSAERPKGSFSTLEIQRTEQGDSAMYLCASSARPRDRGPYEQYFGPGTRLTVT.

A remark on this clone: A junction end diverges from the germline sequence, so it may reflect a read error. The chain joins TRBV7-7 to TRBJ1-3, with 7 bases lining up with TRBD1. Germline lookup yields CDR1 SSHAT and CDR2 FNYEAQ (reference sequence). CDR3 length equals 15 residues. The CDR3 coding sequence is TGTGCTAGCAGCTCAGGGGGGATCTCTGGAAACACCATATATTTT. Protein sequence: CASSSGGISGNTIYF.

This clone was recorded only once. The chain recombines TRBV11-2 with TRBJ1-1; TRBD1 matches 7 bases. The V segment lost 6 bases and the J segment 4 bases; nucleotides outside the gene matches: 14. This CDR3 region has 16 residues. Germline CDR1 SGHAT, CDR2 FQNNGV. This chain's CDR3 is CASSHSDRADRTEAFF. As DNA, the CDR3 is TGTGCCAGCAGTCACAGCGACAGGGCAGATCGCACTGAAGCTTTCTTT. The full variable domain, rest sourced from reference TRBV11-2 and TRBJ1-1, is EAGVAQSPRYKIIEKRQSVAFWCNPISGHATLYWYQQILGQGPKLLIQFQNNGVVDDSQLPKDRFSAERLKGVDSTLKIQPAKLEDSAVYLCASSHSDRADRTEAFFGQGTRLTVV.

J is TRBJ2-3 and V is TRBV10-3; TRBD2 matches 7 bases. The ends lost 3 bases at V and 1 base at J; junction bases unmatched: 7. The CDR3 is made up of 16 amino acids. Germline CDR1 reads ENHRY; CDR2 reads SYGVKD. This CDR3 is CAISDGTSDGTDTQYF. CDR3 nucleotide sequence: TGTGCCATCAGTGACGGAACTAGCGATGGCACAGATACGCAGTATTTT.

This rearrangement joins TRBV16 to TRBJ1-2; 8 nucleotides match TRBD1. V was clipped by 0 bases and J by 5 bases; unmatched bases: 2. This CDR3 is 14 amino acids long. Germline CDR1 reads KGHSY; CDR2 reads FQNENV. CDR3 coding DNA: TGTGCCAGCAGCCAATCGCGGACAGGGTATGGCTACACCTTC. This translates into CASSQSRTGYGYTF.

The V and J genes are TRBV27 and TRBJ2-3, with D perhaps given as TRBD1 or TRBD2 (5 bases each). The V gene lost 6 bases and the J gene lost 6 bases, with 19 bases spanning the gap. The CDR3 loop spans 15 amino acids. Looked up from germline, CDR1 is MNHEY and CDR2 is SMNVEV (reference sequence). The CDR3 nucleotides read TGTGCCAGCAGCCCGGCGGCGTCCGGGACGGATACGCAGTATTTT. This sequence encodes CASSPAASGTDTQYF.

This clone is medium-sized (0.01 to 0.1%) within its sample. The chain combines TRBV10-2 with TRBJ2-7, with TRBD2 matching over 12 bases. Germline-derived CDR1 and CDR2 are WSHSY and SAAADI. This CDR3 is 14 amino acids long. The trim removed 3 bases at V and 5 bases at J, leaving 2 bases unmatched. The CDR3 here is CASSEGLAGNEQYF. In nucleotides, the CDR3 is TGCGCCAGCAGTGAAGGACTAGCGGGAAACGAGCAGTACTTC.

V is TRBV19 and J is TRBJ1-5; D gene ambiguous. V lost 3 bases and J lost 3, with 12 bases in between. This CDR3 region has 15 residues. CDR1 LNHDA and CDR2 SQIVND come from the germline V gene (reference sequence). CDR3 residues: CASSMDDTYNQPQHF. The DNA of the CDR3 is TGTGCCAGTAGTATGGATGACACTTACAATCAGCCCCAGCATTTT.